Below, 9 T cell receptor beta chains from the same sample are listed, as sequenced in a study of regulatory T cells in long-lasting Graves disease (dated by TCRdb to about 2021). The protocol used for the library was multiplex PCR. The data were produced on an Illumina HiSeq 4000. iRepertoire HTBI primers and Arm-PCR amplification of CDR3 regions were used to construct TCR beta libraries. TCRdb reprocessed the public reads (quality trimming at Q25 with fastp, clone calling with MiXCR) and kept in-frame beta chains. Merged by CDR3 protein, the rows form single entries marked with the most common genes and DNA. This sample comprises some 340,000 distinct CDR3 sequences, 12% of them detected only once. In total, the top ten clones hold approximately 19% of the sample. The meaning of the sample's time point label: newly diagnosed GD, antithyroid drugs for less than 3 months. RNA was extracted from PBMCs in TRIzol for both TCR sequencing and RNA sequencing.

The sample was also linked to a second study, of T cells in Graves' hyperthyroidism and ophthalmopathy.

Material: peripheral blood mononuclear cells (PBMCs), obtained at new diagnosis, from a patient treated with antithyroid drugs. Receptor source: a woman younger than 35 with Graves disease. Donor details come from another sample of the same person, matched by shared clones.

This clonotype appeared many times. This rearrangement joins TRBV11-1 to TRBJ2-7, with a tentative D call TRBD2 (5 bases). Between the trimmed V and J ends, which lost 5 bases and 4 bases, there was a span of 18 bases. This CDR3 region has 15 residues. The germline CDR1 and CDR2 sequences are SGHAT and FQDESV (reference sequence). The CDR3 loop reads CASSPREGAGYEQYF. The CDR3 DNA reads TGTGCCAGCAGCCCCCGTGAGGGAGCCGGGTACGAGCAGTACTTC.

V and J are TRBV7-9 and TRBJ2-5, with a possible D match to TRBD2 (6 bases). Germline V gene lookup returns CDR1 SEHNR and CDR2 FQNEAQ (reference sequence). Trimming took 5 bases from V and 0 from J, leaving 19 bases between them. The CDR3 length is 17 residues. CDR3 region: CASSPIPGRENQETQYF. CDR3 DNA sequence: TGTGCCAGCAGCCCGATCCCTGGGCGGGAAAACCAAGAGACCCAGTACTTC.

This clonotype was seen at least ten times. V usage is TRBV28 and J usage is TRBJ2-5, with D maybe TRBD2 (6 bases). This CDR3 spans 16 amino acids. V lost 1 base and J 5 bases, leaving 17 bases between the germline ends. Germline V gene lookup returns CDR1 MDHEN and CDR2 SYDVKM. The CDR3 DNA reads as TGTGCCAGCAGTTTATACTCTAGCGCCCCGCGGGAGACCCAGTACTTC. Amino acids: CASSLYSSAPRETQYF.

This clonotype was counted only a few times. The V and J genes are TRBV4-3 and TRBJ2-6; 7 bases line up with TRBD1. Germline V gives CDR1 LGHNA, CDR2 YSLEER. The junction had 14 bases not matched to a gene; V was cut back by 4 bases and J by 2 bases. The CDR3 has 19 residues. The CDR3 sequence: CASSPRWDSRPTGANVLTF. The CDR3 DNA reads as TGCGCCAGCAGCCCCCGCTGGGACAGCCGACCGACTGGGGCCAACGTCCTGACTTTC.

This sequence joins TRBV12-3 or TRBV12-4 and TRBJ1-2; 7 positions agree with TRBD1. Trimming at V came to 5 bases and at J to 8 bases, leaving 8 bases not matched to a gene. The CDR3 extends over 13 amino acids. The CDR3 loop reads CASSDRQGGGYTF. Here the CDR3 DNA reads TGTGCCAGCAGTGACCGACAGGGTGGAGGCTACACCTTC.

This clonotype showed up many times. The chain uses TRBV20-1 and TRBJ2-7; 14 nucleotides agree with TRBD2. V dropped 5 bases and J dropped 7; count of bases not matched to a gene: 10. Looked up from germline, CDR1 is DFQATT and CDR2 is SNEGSKA (reference sequence). This CDR3 region has 15 residues. The DNA for the CDR3 is TGCAGTGCTTCCGGGACTAGCGGGAGCATGTATGAGCAGTACTTC. Its protein is CSASGTSGSMYEQYF.

The chain combines TRBV13 with TRBJ1-1; D might be TRBD1 (5 bases). Germline V CDR1 and CDR2: PRHDT, FYEKMQ (reference sequence). Trimming removed 5 bases from V and 7 bases from J, with 17 bases in between. This CDR3 spans 14 amino acids. CDR3 sequence: CASSHYQGAYEAFF. Written as DNA, the CDR3 is TGTGCCAGCAGCCATTACCAGGGTGCTTATGAAGCTTTCTTT. Full variable domain (missing parts from reference TRBV13 and TRBJ1-1): AAGVIQSPRHLIKEKRETATLKCYPIPRHDTVYWYQQGPGQDPQFLISFYEKMQSDKGSIPDRFSAQQFSDYHSELNMSSLELGDSALYFCASSHYQGAYEAFFGQGTRLTVV.

J is TRBJ2-3 and V is TRBV6-2 or TRBV6-3, with 12 bases identical to TRBD2. The CDR3 has 15 residues. The ends lost 4 bases at V and 3 bases at J; junction bases unmatched: 2. Germline assignment: CDR1 MNHEY and CDR2 SVGEGT. DNA for the CDR3: TGTGCCAGCAGTTGGCTAGCGGGGGGGACAGATACGCAGTATTTT. It specifies CASSWLAGGTDTQYF.

Ten or more counts support this clonotype. The rearrangement joins TRBV10-3 to TRBJ2-5, with D possibly being TRBD1 or TRBD2 (5 bases each). Trimming removed 5 bases at V and 2 bases at J, with 15 bases between. The length of the CDR3 is 15 residues. Germline V CDR1 and CDR2: ENHRY, SYGVKD. The CDR3, as DNA: TGTGCCATCAGTTTCCCGAATGGGGGACAAGAGACCCAGTACTTC. The encoded protein is CAISFPNGGQETQYF.